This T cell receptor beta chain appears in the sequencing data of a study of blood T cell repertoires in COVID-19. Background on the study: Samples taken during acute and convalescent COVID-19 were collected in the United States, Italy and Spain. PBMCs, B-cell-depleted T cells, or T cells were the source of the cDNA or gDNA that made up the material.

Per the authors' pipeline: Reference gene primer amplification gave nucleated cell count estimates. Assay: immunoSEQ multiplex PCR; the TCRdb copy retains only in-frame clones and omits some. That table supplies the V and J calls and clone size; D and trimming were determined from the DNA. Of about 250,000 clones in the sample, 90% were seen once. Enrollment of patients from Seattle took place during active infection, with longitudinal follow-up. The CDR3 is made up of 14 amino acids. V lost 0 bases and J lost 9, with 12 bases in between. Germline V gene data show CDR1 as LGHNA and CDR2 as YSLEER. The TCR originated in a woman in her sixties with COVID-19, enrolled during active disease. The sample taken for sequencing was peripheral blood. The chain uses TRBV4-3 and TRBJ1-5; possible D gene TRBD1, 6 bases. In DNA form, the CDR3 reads TGCGCCAGCAGCCAAGATCTGGGGGCCCCGCCCCAGCATTTT. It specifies CASSQDLGAPPQHF.